The source of this T cell receptor (beta chain) is a study of blood T cell repertoires in COVID-19. Across the study: There were acute and convalescent COVID-19 samples, and they came from the United States, Italy and Spain. PBMCs, B-cell-depleted T cells, or T cells were the source of the cDNA or gDNA that made up the material.

Per the authors' pipeline: Amplification from reference gene primers served as the basis for estimated nucleated cell counts. Some clones are missing from TCRdb's copy, which holds only in-frame ones; the method was immunoSEQ multiplex PCR. The V and J calls and the clone size are those of that table, but D and trimming were determined from the DNA. This table has a few hundred thousand clones, more than 85% appearing once. Participants classified as exposed had met a COVID-19 case within 2 weeks before study entry. What was sequenced was PBMCs or T cells enriched from blood (not recorded which). This TCR was recovered from a woman aged 40 to 49 who had been exposed to COVID-19.

The CDR3 loop reads CASSYLGTANYGYTF. DNA for the CDR3: TGTGCCAGCAGTTACTTAGGGACAGCTAACTATGGCTACACCTTC. The chain couples TRBV6-5 to TRBJ1-2; 7 bases agree with TRBD1. Germline assignment: CDR1 MNHEY and CDR2 SVGAGI. With V trimmed by 1 base and J by 0 bases, 2 bases remained unmatched. The CDR3 spans 15 residues.